These 26 T cell receptor beta chains share one sample of origin, sequenced in a study of blood T cell repertoires in COVID-19. Repertoires were generated with immunoSEQ multiplex PCR, while TCRdb's copy carries only in-frame clones and drops some. The sample has some 75,000 clones; roughly 90% are singletons. Sequencing input: peripheral blood. Source of these receptors: a man aged 60-69 years with acute or convalescent COVID-19.

CDR3 nucleotides: TGTGCCAGCAGCGGAACAGGGGGCGAGACCCAGTACTTC. Translation gives CASSGTGGETQYF. The chain joins TRBV9 to TRBJ2-5; 9 positions agree with TRBD1. Germline trimming cut 3 bases from V and 5 bases from J; bases unmatched to any gene: 2. Germline lookup yields CDR1 SGDLS and CDR2 YYNGEE. This CDR3 region has 13 residues.

The chain uses TRBV10-2 and TRBJ1-1, with 10 bases identical to TRBD1. Trimming took 0 bases from V and 6 from J; bases not matched to a gene: 7. The CDR3 runs 16 residues. Germline CDR1 WSHSY, CDR2 SAAADI. Here the CDR3 reads CASSESTGTGAAEAFF. The CDR3 nucleotides read TGCGCCAGCAGTGAGTCCACCGGGACAGGGGCCGCTGAAGCTTTCTTT.

The J gene is TRBJ2-1, the V gene TRBV2; possible D gene TRBD1, 5 bases. The CDR3 consists of 16 residues. Trimming cost V 4 bases and J 0 bases, with 13 bases left between them. The V gene's germline CDR1 is SNHLY and CDR2 FYNNEI. Here the CDR3 reads CASSVRTINSYNEQFF. CDR3 nucleotides: TGTGCCAGCAGTGTTCGGACAATAAACTCCTACAATGAGCAGTTCTTC.

This rearrangement joins TRBV29-1 to TRBJ2-3, with 11 bases matching TRBD1. The CDR3 is 15 residues long. Germline V lookup: CDR1 SQVTM, CDR2 ANQGSEA. V gave up 4 bases and J gave up 0 bases; unmatched junction bases: 3. The CDR3 loop is CSVAGTGGSTDTQYF. As DNA, the CDR3 is TGCAGCGTTGCGGGGACAGGGGGGAGCACAGATACGCAGTATTTT.

This chain uses TRBV6-5 with TRBJ1-4; weak D call: TRBD1 (5 bases). V lost 9 bases, J lost 3 bases, and 17 bases lay in between. The CDR3 is 15 amino acids. From germline, CDR1 is MNHEY and CDR2 SVGAGI. CDR3 nucleotide sequence: TGTGCCAGTCGTATGGTGGGGGGTGCTAATGAAAAACTGTTTTTT. This sequence encodes CASRMVGGANEKLFF.

The chain recombines TRBV24-1 with TRBJ1-2, with 8 bases that match TRBD1. The CDR3 has 13 residues. CDR1 and CDR2 from the germline V gene are KGHDR and SFDVKD. V shed 3 bases, J shed 7 bases, and the junction held 3 bases outside the gene matches. CDR3 region: CATSDGTGSGYTF. CDR3 nucleotides: TGTGCCACCAGTGATGGGACAGGTAGTGGCTACACCTTC.

The chain links TRBV9 to TRBJ1-2; 9 bases fit TRBD1. Germline V gene lookup returns CDR1 SGDLS and CDR2 YYNGEE. This CDR3 comprises 16 residues. V shed 4 bases and J 0 bases; nucleotides not matched to a gene: 7. The CDR3 nucleotides read TGTGCCAGCAGCCAATGGGACAGGGAGGCTAACTATGGCTACACCTTC. Its translation is CASSQWDREANYGYTF.

The chain joins TRBV7-3 to TRBJ2-3; TRBD2 aligns across 8 bases. Looked up from germline, CDR1 is SGHTA and CDR2 is FQGTGA. The CDR3 is made up of 15 amino acids. Trimming took 5 bases from V and 2 from J; bases not matched to a gene: 6. CDR3: CASSKLAAYTDTQYF. DNA for the CDR3: TGTGCCAGCAGCAAACTAGCGGCTTACACAGATACGCAGTATTTT.

Notes on this clone: The same CDR3 arises from other DNA sequences in this sample as well. The genes are TRBV5-1 and TRBJ1-5; D unclear. CDR1 is SGHRS and CDR2 is YFSETQ in the germline V gene. V was clipped by 1 base and J by 4 bases, with 12 bases between them. This CDR3 comprises 15 residues. The CDR3 nucleotides are TGCGCCAGCAGCTTGCTGGGCGGAGGAAATCAGCCCCAGCATTTT. Translating gives CASSLLGGGNQPQHF.

This chain joins TRBV18 and TRBJ1-3, with unresolved D. The CDR3 consists of 12 residues. CDR1 is KGHSH and CDR2 is LQKENI in the germline V gene. V lost 3 bases, J lost 4 bases, and 4 bases lay in between. The CDR3 nucleotides read TGTGCCAGCTCACCTTTAGGAAACACCATATATTTT. Translated: CASSPLGNTIYF. Together with reference TRBV18 and TRBJ1-3, the CDR3 gives the full variable domain: NAGVMQNPRHLVRRRGQEARLRCSPMKGHSHVYWYRQLPEEGLKFMVYLQKENIIDESGMPKERFSAEFPKEGPSILRIQQVVRGDSAAYFCASSPLGNTIYFGEGSWLTVV.

This chain links TRBV28 with TRBJ1-4; TRBD1 is a possible D gene (5 bases). The CDR3 has 15 residues. CDR1 and CDR2 from the germline V gene are MDHEN and SYDVKM. V lost 5 bases and J lost 3, with 13 bases in between. CDR3 in DNA: TGTGCCAGCAGTCGTCGGGGGGTAGCTAATGAAAAACTGTTTTTT. Translated, it gives CASSRRGVANEKLFF.

The rearrangement joins TRBV7-6 to TRBJ2-7, with TRBD2 matching over 9 bases. The CDR3 is made up of 14 amino acids. CDR1 is SGHVS, CDR2 FNYEAQ, per germline. After removal of 1 base from V and 6 bases from J, the junction contained 4 bases not matched to a gene. The CDR3 region has the DNA TGTGCCAGCAGCTTAGGGCGGGAGGGCCGCGAGCAGTACTTC. It encodes CASSLGREGREQYF.

This clone was detected only once. The chain recombines TRBV5-6 with TRBJ2-3; unclear D gene. The CDR3 extends over 13 amino acids. The V end lost 4 bases, the J end lost 5 bases, and 11 bases lay between the germline ends. CDR1 is SGHDT, CDR2 YYEEEE, per germline. CDR3 sequence: CASSLDSIDTQYF. CDR3 in DNA: TGTGCCAGCAGCCTAGATTCAATAGATACGCAGTATTTT.

V usage is TRBV4-2 and J usage is TRBJ2-7; D is ambiguous. The CDR3 covers 13 residues. Germline-derived CDR1 and CDR2 are LGHNA and YNFKEQ. Trimming took off 0 bases at V and 3 bases at J, with 6 bases between the two ends. This chain's CDR3 is CASSQEAGYEQYF. The CDR3 DNA follows: TGTGCCAGCAGCCAAGAAGCCGGCTACGAGCAGTACTTC.

The chain couples TRBV7-8 to TRBJ1-1; D might be TRBD1 (6 bases). V gave up 8 bases and J gave up 1 base, with 17 bases separating them. Per germline, CDR1 SGHVS and CDR2 FQNEAQ. The CDR3 runs to 15 residues. This CDR3 reads CASRQMLGGNTEAFF. CDR3 sequence (DNA): TGTGCCAGCCGCCAGATGTTAGGGGGGAACACTGAAGCTTTCTTT. Looking up the rest from reference TRBV7-8 and TRBJ1-1 gives the full variable domain: GAGVSQSPRYKVAKRGQDVALRCDPISGHVSLFWYQQALGQGPEFLTYFQNEAQLDKSGLPSDRFFAERPEGSVSTLKIQRTQQEDSAVYLCASRQMLGGNTEAFFGQGTRLTVV.

This clone was observed a single time. This sequence joins TRBV29-1 and TRBJ2-4; possibly TRBD1 for D (5 bases). The CDR3 has 15 amino acids. V shed 2 bases and J shed 0 bases, with 11 bases lying between them. Germline CDR1 and CDR2: SQVTM and ANQGSEA. CDR3 sequence: CSVESQGLAKNIQYF. For the CDR3, the DNA is TGCAGCGTTGAAAGCCAGGGCCTAGCCAAAAACATTCAGTACTTC. Using reference TRBV29-1 and TRBJ2-4 for the parts outside the CDR3, the full variable domain is SAVISQKPSRDICQRGTSLTIQCQVDSQVTMMFWYRQQPGQSLTLIATANQGSEATYESGFVIDKFPISRPNLTFSTLTVSNMSPEDSSIYLCSVESQGLAKNIQYFGAGTRLSVL.

This clone was seen more than once but under ten times. This rearrangement joins TRBV5-1 to TRBJ1-4; unclear D gene. This CDR3 has 17 amino acids. Deletions cut 0 bases from V and 0 bases from J, with 12 bases between. CDR1 and CDR2 (germline): SGHRS, YFSETQ. CDR3 region: CASSLGRGQTTNEKLFF. The CDR3 nucleotides are TGCGCCAGCAGCTTGGGGCGGGGTCAAACAACTAATGAAAAACTGTTTTTT.

About this clone itself: Other DNA sequences of this sample code for an identical CDR3. In nucleotides, the CDR3 is TGTGCCAGCAGTGAGAGCGGATCTAACTATGGCTACACCTTC. This encodes CASSESGSNYGYTF. V and J are TRBV6-1 and TRBJ1-2; D is unclear. This CDR3 has 14 amino acids. Deletions cut 3 bases from V and 0 bases from J, with 8 bases between. Germline lookup yields CDR1 MNHNS and CDR2 SASEGT.

The chain uses TRBV2 and TRBJ2-3; D gene unclear. V was trimmed by 4 bases and J by 2 bases, leaving 7 bases between them. Germline V gene lookup returns CDR1 SNHLY and CDR2 FYNNEI. CDR3 size: 13 residues. The CDR3, as DNA: TGTGCCAGCAGTGGCGAGGTCACAGATACGCAGTATTTT. Protein: CASSGEVTDTQYF.

The chain couples TRBV6-5 to TRBJ2-3, with 12 bases lining up with TRBD1. CDR3 length: 14 amino acids. V lost 6 bases, J lost 11 bases, and 9 bases stayed unmatched. Germline loops: CDR1 MNHEY, CDR2 SVGAGI. The CDR3: CASRISGQGAKQYF. In DNA, the CDR3 is TGTGCCAGCAGGATCTCGGGACAGGGGGCAAAGCAGTATTTT.

The J gene is TRBJ2-6, the V gene TRBV5-1; 7 bases agree with TRBD1. The germline V gene encodes CDR1 SGHRS and CDR2 YFSETQ. There are 18 residues in the CDR3. V lost 6 bases to trimming and J lost 5 bases; unmatched junction nucleotides: 17. CDR3 protein: CASKNPGQTSGRANVLTF. The CDR3 coding sequence is TGCGCCAGCAAAAACCCGGGACAGACGTCGGGGAGGGCCAACGTCCTGACTTTC.

The chain combines TRBV5-1 with TRBJ2-7; perhaps TRBD2 as D (6 bases). Trimming pared 0 bases from V and 2 bases from J, leaving 24 bases between. The CDR3 covers 19 residues. Germline loops: CDR1 SGHRS, CDR2 YFSETQ. This CDR3 reads CASSLALRGGRGGTYEQYF. CDR3 sequence (DNA): TGCGCCAGCAGCTTGGCCTTGAGGGGTGGGCGGGGTGGAACCTACGAGCAGTACTTC. Variable domain in full (rest from reference TRBV5-1 and TRBJ2-7): KAGVTQTPRYLIKTRGQQVTLSCSPISGHRSVSWYQQTPGQGLQFLFEYFSETQRNKGNFPGRFSGRQFSNSRSEMNVSTLELGDSALYLCASSLALRGGRGGTYEQYFGPGTRLTVT.

CDR3 amino acids: CASSPPGITDYGYTF. DNA for the CDR3: TGTGCCAGCAGCCCACCAGGTATTACTGACTATGGCTACACCTTC. V is TRBV5-4 and J is TRBJ1-2; no reliable D call. Germline V gene lookup returns CDR1 SGHNT and CDR2 YYREEE (reference sequence). This CDR3 spans 15 amino acids. Trimming cost V 4 bases and J 3 bases, with 16 bases left between them.

This clone has just one count. V usage is TRBV12-3 or TRBV12-4 and J usage is TRBJ1-2, with D unclear. CDR3 length: 12 amino acids. V dropped 1 base and J dropped 6 bases, with 6 bases sitting between them. The CDR3 reads CASSLVTDGYTF. The CDR3, as DNA: TGTGCCAGCAGTTTAGTAACGGATGGCTACACCTTC.

This clone appeared a single time. V and J are TRBV19 and TRBJ2-1; D is ambiguous. V lost 0 bases, J lost 8 bases, and 14 bases lay in between. This CDR3 has 15 residues. Germline CDR1 reads LNHDA; CDR2 reads SQIVND (reference sequence). CDR3 protein: CASSIDRDSHDEQFF. As DNA, the CDR3 is TGTGCCAGTAGTATAGATCGTGATAGTCACGATGAGCAGTTCTTC.

J is TRBJ2-5 and V is TRBV9, with 7 positions matching TRBD1. CDR3 length: 16 amino acids. The V gene end was trimmed by 0 bases and the J gene end by 4 bases; junction bases not matched to a gene: 9. Germline lookup yields CDR1 SGDLS and CDR2 YYNGEE. The CDR3 nucleotides read TGTGCCAGCAGCGTAGGAAGGGGGCACCCCTCAGAGACCCAGTACTTC. Translated: CASSVGRGHPSETQYF.